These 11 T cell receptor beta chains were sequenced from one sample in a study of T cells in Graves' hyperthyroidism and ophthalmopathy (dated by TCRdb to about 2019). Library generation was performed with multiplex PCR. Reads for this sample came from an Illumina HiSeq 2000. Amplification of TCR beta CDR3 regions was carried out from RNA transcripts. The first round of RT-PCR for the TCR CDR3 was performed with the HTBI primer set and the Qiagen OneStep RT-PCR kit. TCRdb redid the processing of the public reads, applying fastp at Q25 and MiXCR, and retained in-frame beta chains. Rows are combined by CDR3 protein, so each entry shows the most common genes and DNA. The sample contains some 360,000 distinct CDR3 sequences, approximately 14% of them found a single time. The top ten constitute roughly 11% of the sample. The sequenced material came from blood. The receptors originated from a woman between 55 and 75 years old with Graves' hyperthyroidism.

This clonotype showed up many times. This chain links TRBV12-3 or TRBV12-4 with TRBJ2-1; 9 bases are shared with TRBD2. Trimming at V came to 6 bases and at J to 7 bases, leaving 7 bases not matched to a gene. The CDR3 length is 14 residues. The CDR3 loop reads CASRNSGSLNEQFF. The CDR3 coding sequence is TGTGCCAGCAGGAATAGCGGGAGTTTGAATGAGCAGTTCTTC.

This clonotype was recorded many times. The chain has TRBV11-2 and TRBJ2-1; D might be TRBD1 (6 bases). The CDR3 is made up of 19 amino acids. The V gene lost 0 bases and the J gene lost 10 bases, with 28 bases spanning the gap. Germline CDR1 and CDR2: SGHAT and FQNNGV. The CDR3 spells CASSLDPTGWPVYGEEQFF. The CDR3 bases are TGTGCCAGCAGCTTAGATCCCACAGGGTGGCCGGTTTACGGGGAGGAGCAGTTCTTC.

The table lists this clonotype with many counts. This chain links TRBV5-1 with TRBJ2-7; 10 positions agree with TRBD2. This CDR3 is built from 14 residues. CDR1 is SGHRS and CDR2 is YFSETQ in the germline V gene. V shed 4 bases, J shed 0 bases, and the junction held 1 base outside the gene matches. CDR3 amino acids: CASSPSGSSYEQYF. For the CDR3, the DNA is TGCGCCAGCAGCCCTAGCGGGAGCTCCTACGAGCAGTACTTC.

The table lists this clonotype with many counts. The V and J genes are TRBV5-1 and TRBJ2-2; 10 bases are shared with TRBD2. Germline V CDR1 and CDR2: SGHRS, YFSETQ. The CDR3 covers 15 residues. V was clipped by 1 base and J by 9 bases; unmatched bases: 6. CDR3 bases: TGCGCCAGCAGCTTGCTAGCGGGAGAAACCCGGGAGCTGTTTTTT. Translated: CASSLLAGETRELFF. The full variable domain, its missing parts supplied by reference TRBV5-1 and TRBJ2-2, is KAGVTQTPRYLIKTRGQQVTLSCSPISGHRSVSWYQQTPGQGLQFLFEYFSETQRNKGNFPGRFSGRQFSNSRSEMNVSTLELGDSALYLCASSLLAGETRELFFGEGSRLTVL.

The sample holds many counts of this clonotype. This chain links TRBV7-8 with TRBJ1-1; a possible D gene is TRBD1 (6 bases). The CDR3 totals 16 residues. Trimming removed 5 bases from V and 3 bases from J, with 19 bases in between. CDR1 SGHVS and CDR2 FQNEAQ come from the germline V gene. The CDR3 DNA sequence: TGTGCCAGCAGCGTGAGTAGGACAGTTATTCACACTGAAGCTTTCTTT. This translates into CASSVSRTVIHTEAFF.

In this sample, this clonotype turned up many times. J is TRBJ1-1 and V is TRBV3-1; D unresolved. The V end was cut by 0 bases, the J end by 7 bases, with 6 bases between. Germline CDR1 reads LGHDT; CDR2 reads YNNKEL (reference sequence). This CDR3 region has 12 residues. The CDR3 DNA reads TGTGCCAGCAGCCAAGATATACGTGAAGCTTTCTTT. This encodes CASSQDIREAFF.

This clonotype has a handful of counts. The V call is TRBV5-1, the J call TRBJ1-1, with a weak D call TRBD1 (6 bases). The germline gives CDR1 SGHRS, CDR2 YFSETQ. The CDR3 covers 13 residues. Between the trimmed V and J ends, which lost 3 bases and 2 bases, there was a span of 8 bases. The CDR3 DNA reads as TGCGCCAGCAGCTCAGGGACAAACACTGAAGCTTTCTTT. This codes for CASSSGTNTEAFF.

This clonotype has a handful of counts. CDR3: CASSLPDINEQFF. The CDR3 DNA is TGTGCCAGCAGCTTACCGGACATCAATGAGCAGTTCTTC. The chain couples TRBV4-2 to TRBJ2-1, with D maybe TRBD1 (5 bases). The germline CDR1 and CDR2 sequences are LGHNA and YNFKEQ. The length of the CDR3 is 13 residues. V lost 5 bases to trimming and J lost 6 bases, with 11 bases between them.

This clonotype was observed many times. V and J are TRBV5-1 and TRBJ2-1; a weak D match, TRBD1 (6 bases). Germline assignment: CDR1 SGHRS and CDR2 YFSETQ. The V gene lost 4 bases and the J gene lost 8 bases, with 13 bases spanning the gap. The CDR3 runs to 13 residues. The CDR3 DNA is TGCGCCAGCAGCCGCAGGGGCGGCGATGAGCAGTTCTTC. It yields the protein CASSRRGGDEQFF. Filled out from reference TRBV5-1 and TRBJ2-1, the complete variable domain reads KAGVTQTPRYLIKTRGQQVTLSCSPISGHRSVSWYQQTPGQGLQFLFEYFSETQRNKGNFPGRFSGRQFSNSRSEMNVSTLELGDSALYLCASSRRGGDEQFFGPGTRLTVL.

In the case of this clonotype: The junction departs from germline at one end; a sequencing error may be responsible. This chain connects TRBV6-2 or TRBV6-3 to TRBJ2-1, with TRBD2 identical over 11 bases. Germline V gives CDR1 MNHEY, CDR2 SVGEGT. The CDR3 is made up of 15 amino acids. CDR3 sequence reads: CASRTSGVSNNEQFF. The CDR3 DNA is TGTGCCAGCAGGACTAGCGGGGTCTCCAACAATGAGCAGTTCTTC.

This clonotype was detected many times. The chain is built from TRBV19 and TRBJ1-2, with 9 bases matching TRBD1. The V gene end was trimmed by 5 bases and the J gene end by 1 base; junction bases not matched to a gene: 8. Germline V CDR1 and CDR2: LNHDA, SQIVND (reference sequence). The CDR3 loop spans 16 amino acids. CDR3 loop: CASSFPTGGSNYGYTF. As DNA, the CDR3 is TGTGCCAGTAGTTTTCCTACAGGGGGCAGTAACTATGGCTACACCTTC.